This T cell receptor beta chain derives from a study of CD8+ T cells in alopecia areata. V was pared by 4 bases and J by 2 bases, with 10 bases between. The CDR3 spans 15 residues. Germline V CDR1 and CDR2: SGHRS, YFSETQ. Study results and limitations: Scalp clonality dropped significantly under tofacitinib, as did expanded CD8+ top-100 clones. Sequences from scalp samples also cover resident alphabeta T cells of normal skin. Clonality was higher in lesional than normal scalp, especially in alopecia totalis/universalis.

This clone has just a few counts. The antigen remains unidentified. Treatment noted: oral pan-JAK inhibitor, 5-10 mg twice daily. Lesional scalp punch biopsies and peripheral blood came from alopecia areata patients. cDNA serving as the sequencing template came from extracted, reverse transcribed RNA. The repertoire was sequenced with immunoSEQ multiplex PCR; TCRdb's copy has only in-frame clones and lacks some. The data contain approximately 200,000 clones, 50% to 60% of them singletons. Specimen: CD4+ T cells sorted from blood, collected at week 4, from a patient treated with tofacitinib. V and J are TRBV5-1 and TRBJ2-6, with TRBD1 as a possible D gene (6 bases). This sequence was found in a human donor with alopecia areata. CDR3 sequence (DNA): TGCGCCAGCAGCATCACAGGGACTGGGGCCAACGTCCTGACTTTC. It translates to CASSITGTGANVLTF.